Following are 24 T cell receptor beta chains from one sample sequenced in a study of control samples from healthy donors and cancer patients. Only in-frame clones appear in the TCRdb table, and some are missing; sequencing was by immunoSEQ multiplex PCR. The table lists 100,000 or so clones, about nine tenths of them singletons. The sequencing sample was made of blood. The origin of the receptors is a woman in her twenties or thirties in good health.

V is TRBV19 and J is TRBJ2-1, with 9 bases lining up with TRBD2. CDR3 length equals 15 residues. Trimming cost V 8 bases and J 6 bases; bases outside gene matches: 11. Germline-derived CDR1 and CDR2 are LNHDA and SQIVND (reference sequence). CDR3: CASADPGLASNEQFF. The DNA for the CDR3 is TGTGCCAGTGCGGACCCGGGACTAGCATCCAATGAGCAGTTCTTC.

This clone was observed a few times. J is TRBJ1-2 and V is TRBV23-1; 9 bases match TRBD1. TRBV23-1 is flagged as an ORF with uncertain function. The CDR3 runs to 17 residues. J was trimmed by 2 bases and V by 4 bases; bases with no gene match: 11. The CDR3 region is CASSPLSTGQGNYGYTF. The CDR3 region has the DNA TGCGCCAGCAGTCCCTTATCGACGGGACAGGGAAACTATGGCTACACCTTC.

There are a few counts of this clone. The V and J genes are TRBV12-2 and TRBJ1-3. TRBV12-2 is labeled a pseudogene. CDR3 length: 14 residues. The CDR3 region is CASRLGSSGNTIYF. CDR3 sequence (DNA): TGTGCAAGTCGCTTGGGTAGCTCTGGAAACACCATATATTTT.

The gene calls are TRBV18 and TRBJ2-7; 11 bases agree with TRBD2. CDR3 length: 13 residues. Germline V gene lookup returns CDR1 KGHSH and CDR2 LQKENI. J gave up 5 bases and V 4 bases, and 1 base lay outside the gene matches. CDR3 in DNA: TGTGCCAGCTCACTGGGACTAGCGGACGAGCAGTACTTC. Protein sequence: CASSLGLADEQYF.

The chain employs TRBV29-1 and TRBJ2-3, with TRBD2 as a possible D gene (7 bases). CDR1 is SQVTM and CDR2 is ANQGSEA in the germline V gene. The ends were cut back, 3 bases at V and 5 bases at J, with 24 bases in the middle. The CDR3 is 17 amino acids. The CDR3 protein is CSVEQWGGGRTGDTQYF. The CDR3 DNA reads as TGCAGCGTTGAGCAGTGGGGGGGCGGACGTACGGGAGATACGCAGTATTTT.

The V gene is TRBV27, the J gene TRBJ2-7; D unresolved. V was clipped by 5 bases and J by 0 bases, with 11 bases between them. Germline V gene sequence: CDR1 MNHEY, CDR2 SMNVEV (reference sequence). The length of the CDR3 is 14 residues. Here the CDR3 DNA reads TGTGCCAGCAGTCAGGACGGTTCCTCCTACGAGCAGTACTTC. Amino acids: CASSQDGSSYEQYF.

The chain links TRBV30 to TRBJ2-3; 7 bases map to TRBD2. V gave up 0 bases and J gave up 3 bases; unmatched junction bases: 3. The CDR3 has 14 residues. Germline V gene data show CDR1 as GTSNPN and CDR2 as SVGIG (reference sequence). The CDR3 reads CAWSVRAGTDTQYF. DNA of the CDR3: TGTGCCTGGAGTGTACGAGCGGGGACAGATACGCAGTATTTT.

A remark on this clone: This specimen includes other DNA sequences encoding the same CDR3. This chain connects TRBV12-3 or TRBV12-4 to TRBJ1-3; D remains unclear. CDR3 length: 11 amino acids. The ends were cut back, 6 bases at V and 4 bases at J, with 4 bases in the middle. Here the CDR3 DNA reads TGTGCCAGCAGCTTGGGAAACACCATATATTTT. Its protein product is CASSLGNTIYF.

This clone was observed a handful of times. V gene TRBV12-3 or TRBV12-4 combines with J gene TRBJ1-5; D is ambiguous. V lost 5 bases, J lost 7 bases, and 12 bases lay in between. The CDR3 is 13 amino acids. CDR3 nucleotides: TGTGCCAGCAGTCCAGCGGGGTCCCAGCCCCAGCATTTT. It encodes CASSPAGSQPQHF.

The rearrangement joins TRBV3-1 (or the pseudogene TRBV3-2) to TRBJ2-1; D is tentatively TRBD1 or TRBD2 (5 bases each). The length of the CDR3 is 16 residues. Trimming cost V 5 bases and J 9 bases, with 23 bases left between them. The V gene's germline CDR1 is LGHDT and CDR2 YNNKEL (reference sequence). The CDR3 reads CASSFPGTVNAGEQFF. CDR3 sequence (DNA): TGTGCCAGCAGCTTTCCCGGGACGGTTAACGCTGGTGAGCAGTTCTTC.

The chain is built from TRBV9 and TRBJ2-2; a possible D gene is TRBD1 (5 bases). V gave up 4 bases and J gave up 1 base, with 8 bases separating them. Germline values: CDR1 SGDLS, CDR2 YYNGEE. There are 14 residues in the CDR3. CDR3 sequence: CASSKGQNTGELFF. The CDR3 coding sequence is TGTGCCAGCAGCAAAGGACAGAACACCGGGGAGCTGTTTTTT. Using reference TRBV9 and TRBJ2-2 for the parts outside the CDR3, the full variable domain is DSGVTQTPKHLITATGQRVTLRCSPRSGDLSVYWYQQSLDQGLQFLIQYYNGEERAKGNILERFSAQQFPDLHSELNLSSLELGDSALYFCASSKGQNTGELFFGEGSRLTVL.

The CDR3 DNA reads as TGCGCCAGCAGCTTGGCTGGGGGCGCGGGAAAACTGTTTTTT. Translated: CASSLAGGAGKLFF. This chain connects TRBV5-1 to TRBJ1-4, with a tentative D call TRBD1 (6 bases). Per the germline V gene, CDR1 is SGHRS and CDR2 is YFSETQ. CDR3 size: 14 residues. The ends were cut back, 0 bases at V and 10 bases at J, with 13 bases in the middle.

This chain connects TRBV5-6 to TRBJ2-3, with D perhaps matching TRBD2 (5 bases). Germline values: CDR1 SGHDT, CDR2 YYEEEE. This CDR3 contains 14 residues. The ends were cut back, 2 bases at V and 3 bases at J, with 10 bases in the middle. The CDR3 nucleotides are TGTGCCAGCAGCTTAATCCGGGGAACAGATACGCAGTATTTT. This sequence encodes CASSLIRGTDTQYF.

The chain is built from TRBV18 and TRBJ1-5, with 7 nucleotides matching TRBD1. Germline CDR1 and CDR2: KGHSH and LQKENI. The trim removed 5 bases at V and 4 bases at J, leaving 8 bases unmatched. This CDR3 contains 15 residues. DNA of the CDR3: TGTGCCAGCTCAGCAACGGGACAGATGAATCAGCCCCAGCATTTT. This translates into CASSATGQMNQPQHF.

This chain links TRBV6-5 with TRBJ1-2, with D perhaps TRBD1 (6 bases). V was pared by 6 bases and J by 2 bases, with 16 bases between. CDR3 length equals 15 residues. From germline, CDR1 is MNHEY and CDR2 SVGAGI. The CDR3 DNA reads TGTGCCAGCAGATCCCCGGGACAAGTCAACTATGGCTACACCTTC. Its translation: CASRSPGQVNYGYTF.

The chain couples TRBV4-1 to TRBJ1-5, with D possibly matching TRBD1 (6 bases). The germline V gene encodes CDR1 MGHRA and CDR2 YSYEKL. V dropped 1 base and J dropped 6 bases, with 22 bases sitting between them. CDR3 length: 18 amino acids. CDR3 amino acids: CASSQGGPFTGSGQPQHF. CDR3 nucleotides: TGCGCCAGCAGCCAAGGAGGTCCATTTACAGGGTCCGGTCAGCCCCAGCATTTT.

V gene TRBV5-4 combines with J gene TRBJ1-4; D is possibly TRBD1 (6 bases). CDR1 is SGHNT and CDR2 is YYREEE in the germline V gene (reference sequence). V lost 4 bases and J lost 6, with 10 bases in between. CDR3 length equals 13 residues. The CDR3 reads CASSQRTDEKLFF. The CDR3 DNA follows: TGTGCCAGCAGCCAGCGGACAGATGAAAAACTGTTTTTT.

This chain connects TRBV7-9 to TRBJ2-7, with unresolved D. This CDR3 spans 14 amino acids. Trimming pared 0 bases from V and 3 bases from J, leaving 9 bases between. From germline, CDR1 is SEHNR and CDR2 FQNEAQ (reference sequence). As DNA, the CDR3 is TGTGCCAGCAGCTTAGCGCCAGCGAACTACGAGCAGTACTTC. As protein: CASSLAPANYEQYF.

The rearrangement joins TRBV3-1 (or the pseudogene TRBV3-2) to TRBJ2-3; D perhaps matches TRBD1 (6 bases). The germline V gene encodes CDR1 LGHDT and CDR2 YNNKEL (reference sequence). V lost 0 bases to trimming and J lost 10 bases, with 11 bases between them. The CDR3 loop spans 13 amino acids. The CDR3 DNA reads as TGTGCCAGCAGCCAAGATGCGAGGGGGTCGCAGTATTTT. Translating it yields CASSQDARGSQYF.

The chain carries TRBV30 and TRBJ1-1; maybe TRBD1 (5 bases). The germline CDR1 and CDR2 sequences are GTSNPN and SVGIG (reference sequence). V lost 1 base, J lost 4 bases, and 13 bases lay in between. The CDR3 consists of 14 residues. The CDR3 loop reads CAWSAGRATTEAFF. Written as DNA, the CDR3 is TGTGCCTGGAGTGCAGGCAGGGCTACCACTGAAGCTTTCTTT.

CDR3 sequence: CASSFGSGPAYTGELFF. The CDR3 nucleotides read TGCGCCAGCAGCTTCGGAAGCGGGCCAGCCTACACCGGGGAGCTGTTTTTT. The chain employs TRBV5-1 and TRBJ2-2; maybe TRBD2 (6 bases). From germline, CDR1 is SGHRS and CDR2 YFSETQ. The CDR3 consists of 17 residues. V dropped 2 bases and J dropped 3 bases, with 17 bases sitting between them.

The rearrangement uses TRBV29-1 and TRBJ2-2, with D possibly TRBD1 on 5 matching bases. Trimming took 6 bases from V and 4 from J, leaving 6 bases between them. This CDR3 spans 11 amino acids. Germline V gene data show CDR1 as SQVTM and CDR2 as ANQGSEA. CDR3 region: CSVRVTGELFF. The CDR3 DNA is TGCAGCGTCAGGGTCACCGGGGAGCTGTTTTTT.

The rearrangement links TRBV7-9 to TRBJ1-1, with D perhaps TRBD1 (6 bases). This CDR3 is built from 16 residues. Per germline, CDR1 SEHNR and CDR2 FQNEAQ (reference sequence). V gave up 4 bases and J gave up 2 bases, with 17 bases separating them. CDR3 loop: CASSSTFTGSNTEAFF. The CDR3 DNA sequence: TGTGCCAGCAGCTCAACCTTTACAGGGTCTAACACTGAAGCTTTCTTT.

The V and J genes are TRBV5-1 and TRBJ1-3; TRBD1 matches at 9 bases. The CDR3 contains 17 residues. The V segment lost 0 bases and the J segment 0 bases; nucleotides outside the gene matches: 4. Germline-derived CDR1 and CDR2 are SGHRS and YFSETQ. The CDR3 region is CASSLEGQGPSGNTIYF. CDR3 in DNA: TGCGCCAGCAGCTTGGAAGGACAGGGGCCCTCTGGAAACACCATATATTTT.